This TCR beta chain came from a study of blood T cell repertoires in COVID-19. Sequencing was performed with immunoSEQ multiplex PCR; in TCRdb, only in-frame clones are kept and a portion is missing. The profile shows about 140,000 clones, around 84% of them singletons. CDR3 length equals 18 residues. Germline CDR1 is SEHNR and CDR2 is FQNEAQ (reference sequence). V was pared by 4 bases and J by 3 bases, with 15 bases of the junction left unmatched. This receptor was identified in a man aged 30-40 years with COVID-19, enrolled during active disease. The chain joins TRBV7-9 to TRBJ2-7; 10 bases agree with TRBD2. The sequenced sample was peripheral blood. In nucleotides, the CDR3 is TGTGCCAGCAGCTCTGTTATGTCGGCTAGCGGGAGACTCTACGAGCAGTACTTC. Protein sequence: CASSSVMSASGRLYEQYF.